This is a list of T cell receptor beta chains from one sample in a study of OX40 agonist ivuxolimab in advanced cancers. Clones were read by immunoSEQ multiplex PCR, and TCRdb kept only the in-frame ones, dropping some. Altogether about 35,000 clones are present, under 85% being singletons, with the ten largest covering around 13%. This material consisted of CD4+ or CD8+ T cells sorted from blood, taken in a trial of the OX40 agonist ivuxolimab. The receptors come from an adult with an advanced solid tumor such as melanoma, head and neck, liver or kidney cancer. Both conserved end residues are part of each CDR3. The D gene is left open where the match is weak. Size tells how often a clone was seen (once, few, many) or the class of an expanded clone, and some rows leave it out.

size,J,V,D,CDR3,DNA
NA,TRBJ1-5,TRBV28,TRBD1,CASSPRQGLNQPQHF,TGTGCCAGCAGTCCCAGACAGGGGTTAAATCAGCCCCAGCATTTT
NA,TRBJ2-3,TRBV9,TRBD2,CASSVSSGGALDTQYF,TGTGCCAGCAGCGTTTCTAGCGGGGGGGCCTTAGATACGCAGTATTTT
NA,TRBJ2-3,TRBV2,TRBD1,CASGRTGISDTQYF,TGTGCCAGCGGGAGGACAGGGATCTCAGATACGCAGTATTTT
few,TRBJ2-4,TRBV18,NA,CASSEVGPPVDIQYF,TGTGCCAGCTCAGAGGTGGGCCCCCCGGTTGACATTCAGTACTTC
NA,TRBJ2-1,TRBV11-2,NA,CASSLGWGGRNEQFF,TGTGCCAGCAGCTTAGGGTGGGGGGGCCGAAATGAGCAGTTCTTC
once,TRBJ2-2,TRBV18,NA,CASSQFSSGGELFF,TGTGCCAGCTCACAATTTTCCTCAGGCGGGGAGCTGTTTTTT
NA,TRBJ2-3,TRBV28,NA,CASKTTKYTQYF,TGTGCCTCTAAAACGACGAAATATACGCAGTATTTT
NA,TRBJ2-1,TRBV29-1,NA,CSVRWGHEQFF,TGCAGCGTTAGGTGGGGGCATGAGCAGTTCTTC
once,TRBJ2-7,TRBV2,NA,CASIRQGGSYEQYF,TGTGCCAGCATCAGGCAGGGTGGCTCCTACGAGCAGTACTTC
NA,TRBJ2-1,TRBV7-9,NA,CASSFRQGGHNEQFF,TGTGCCAGCAGCTTCAGACAGGGAGGCCACAATGAGCAGTTCTTC
few,TRBJ1-5,TRBV21-1,NA,CASSKTVSNQPQHF,TGTGCCAGCAGCAAGACAGTTAGCAATCAGCCCCAGCATTTT
once,TRBJ2-4,TRBV19,NA,CASSITPSPGPTKNIQYF,TGTGCCAGTAGTATAACCCCAAGTCCCGGCCCCACCAAAAACATTCAGTACTTC
NA,TRBJ2-5,TRBV11-3,TRBD2,CASSRRGETQYF,TGTGCCAGCAGCCGGCGGGGGGAGACCCAGTACTTC
NA,TRBJ2-3,TRBV6-1,NA,CASSEVGLEGGDTDTQYF,TGTGCCAGCAGTGAAGTTGGTCTCGAAGGCGGGGACACAGATACGCAGTATTTT
NA,TRBJ1-6,TRBV5-6,TRBD1,CASSLRARGNSPLHF,TGTGCCAGCAGCTTACGGGCCAGGGGGAATTCACCCCTCCACTTT
NA,TRBJ1-2,TRBV5-5,NA,CASSRIGPGGYTF,TGTGCCAGCAGCCGAATTGGACCGGGAGGCTACACCTTC
NA,TRBJ2-3,TRBV5-1,NA,CASSLGSPDTQYF,TGCGCCAGCAGCTTGGGGTCCCCAGATACGCAGTATTTT
NA,TRBJ1-4,TRBV21-1,NA,CARLTGEKLFF,TGTGCCAGATTAACAGGGGAGAAACTGTTTTTT
NA,TRBJ1-5,TRBV19,TRBD1,CASPSQGGRQPQHF,TGTGCCAGTCCTAGCCAAGGGGGCAGGCAGCCCCAGCATTTT
NA,TRBJ2-7,TRBV27,NA,CASSPRGPHEQYF,TGTGCCAGCAGTCCTCGGGGACCCCACGAGCAGTACTTC
NA,TRBJ2-4,TRBV5-1,NA,CASSLPWRDGKNIQYF,TGCGCCAGCAGCTTACCATGGCGGGACGGCAAAAACATTCAGTACTTC
NA,TRBJ1-1,TRBV19,NA,CASSFGGNTEAFF,TGTGCCAGTAGTTTCGGGGGGAACACTGAAGCTTTCTTT